A selection of T cell receptor beta chains follows, all from one sample in a study of patients and donors after allogeneic stem cell transplantation. TCRdb re-derived calls from the RT-PCR reads in MiXCR, one entry per CDR3 protein. Seen here are some 160,000 distinct CDR3 sequences, nearly 25% observed once, and the top ten hold about 25%. The specimen sequenced was blood, either unsorted or a sorted T cell fraction (not recorded which). These receptors came from a human donor who was either an allogeneic HSCT recipient or a stem cell or donor lymphocyte infusion donor (not recorded which). It is not recorded whose cells these are; they may come from a transplant donor. CDR3s include the opening cysteine and the closing phenylalanine or tryptophan. A D gene is named only where the DNA matches it firmly. Clone size is given for some rows only: seen once, a few or many times, or a class if the clone is expanded.

TRBJ2-7,once,NA,TRBV25-1,CASGPPGYEQYF,TGTGCCAGCGGGCCGCCCGGCTACGAGCAGTACTTC
TRBJ1-2,few,NA,TRBV12-3/TRBV12-4,CASRFSGEYGYTF,TGTGCCAGCAGATTTTCAGGAGAATATGGCTACACCTTC
TRBJ2-7,NA,NA,TRBV10-3,CAISEPDEQYF,TGTGCCATCAGTGAACCGGACGAGCAGTACTTC
TRBJ1-1,many,NA,TRBV4-3,CASSQRTANTEAFF,TGCGCCAGCAGCCAAAGAACAGCGAACACTGAAGCTTTCTTT
TRBJ1-1,NA,NA,TRBV4-1,CASSSPGGEYTEAFF,TGCGCCAGCAGCAGCCCGGGGGGCGAATATACTGAAGCTTTCTTT
TRBJ1-2,few,NA,TRBV7-3,CGPIGYTF,TGTGGCCCAATAGGCTACACCTTC
TRBJ2-3,NA,NA,TRBV13,CASSARQFRTDTQYF,TGTGCCAGCAGCGCCCGACAGTTCCGCACAGATACGCAGTATTTT
TRBJ2-1,NA,NA,TRBV12-3/TRBV12-4,CASSLADPGNEQFF,TGTGCCAGCAGTTTAGCGGACCCAGGCAATGAGCAGTTCTTC
TRBJ2-4,NA,TRBD1,TRBV27,CASRPRGQAESAKNIQYF,TGTGCCAGCAGACCTCGGGGACAGGCCGAGTCAGCCAAAAACATTCAGTACTTC
TRBJ1-2,few,NA,TRBV10-3,CAISDGGARRVPNYGYTF,TGTGCCATCAGTGACGGGGGGGCCAGAAGAGTACCTAACTATGGCTACACCTTC
TRBJ1-2,NA,TRBD1,TRBV5-1,CASSPGQGRNYGYTF,TGCGCCAGCAGCCCGGGACAGGGCAGGAACTATGGCTACACCTTC
TRBJ2-3,NA,NA,TRBV7-6,CASSPEGTRTDTQYF,TGTGCCAGCAGCCCAGAGGGTACTCGCACAGATACGCAGTATTTT
TRBJ1-1,NA,NA,TRBV13,CASSLGDFAFNPPTEAFF,TGTGCCAGCAGCTTGGGGGACTTCGCGTTCAATCCCCCCACTGAAGCTTTCTTT
TRBJ2-3,NA,NA,TRBV7-2,CASSLAPGSTDTQYF,TGTGCCAGCAGCTTAGCACCTGGAAGCACAGATACGCAGTATTTT
TRBJ2-4,NA,NA,TRBV12-3/TRBV12-4,CASSPGSSKNIQYF,TGTGCCAGCAGCCCAGGGTCTTCCAAAAACATTCAGTACTTC
TRBJ2-5,NA,NA,TRBV4-3,CASSQEFGRGETQYF,TGCGCCAGCAGCCAAGAATTTGGCCGAGGAGAGACCCAGTACTTC
TRBJ1-6,NA,NA,TRBV20-1,CSAKAWEGSPLHF,TGCAGTGCGAAAGCTTGGGAGGGTTCACCCCTCCACTTT
TRBJ1-1,many,NA,TRBV3-1,CASSQDSSEAFF,TGTGCCAGCAGCCAAGATTCGTCTGAAGCTTTCTTT
TRBJ1-2,NA,NA,TRBV30,CAWSEEAGAGGYTF,TGTGCCTGGAGTGAAGAGGCAGGGGCTGGTGGCTACACCTTC
TRBJ2-3,few,NA,TRBV7-2,CASSKRTDTQYF,TGTGCCAGCAGCAAGCGCACAGATACGCAGTATTTT
TRBJ1-2,few,NA,TRBV5-1,CASSSRDGYGYTF,TGCGCCAGCAGCTCAAGGGACGGCTATGGCTACACCTTC
TRBJ2-2,NA,TRBD2,TRBV4-3,CASSQEASGITPGELFF,TGCGCCAGCAGCCAAGAGGCTAGCGGAATAACCCCCGGGGAGCTGTTTTTT
TRBJ2-5,few,NA,TRBV5-1,CASSLELETQYF,TGCGCCAGCAGCTTGGAGTTGGAGACCCAGTACTTC
TRBJ1-5,many,NA,TRBV12-3/TRBV12-4,CASSNLRVGQPQHF,TGTGCCAGCAGTAACCTCCGGGTGGGCCAGCCCCAGCATTTT
TRBJ2-1,few,TRBD2,TRBV7-6,CASSSGTSGIHEQFF,TGTGCCAGCAGCTCCGGGACTAGCGGGATCCATGAGCAGTTCTTC
TRBJ2-7,NA,TRBD1,TRBV20-1,CSAPFPGQGIYEQYF,TGCAGTGCCCCATTCCCTGGACAGGGGATTTACGAGCAGTACTTC